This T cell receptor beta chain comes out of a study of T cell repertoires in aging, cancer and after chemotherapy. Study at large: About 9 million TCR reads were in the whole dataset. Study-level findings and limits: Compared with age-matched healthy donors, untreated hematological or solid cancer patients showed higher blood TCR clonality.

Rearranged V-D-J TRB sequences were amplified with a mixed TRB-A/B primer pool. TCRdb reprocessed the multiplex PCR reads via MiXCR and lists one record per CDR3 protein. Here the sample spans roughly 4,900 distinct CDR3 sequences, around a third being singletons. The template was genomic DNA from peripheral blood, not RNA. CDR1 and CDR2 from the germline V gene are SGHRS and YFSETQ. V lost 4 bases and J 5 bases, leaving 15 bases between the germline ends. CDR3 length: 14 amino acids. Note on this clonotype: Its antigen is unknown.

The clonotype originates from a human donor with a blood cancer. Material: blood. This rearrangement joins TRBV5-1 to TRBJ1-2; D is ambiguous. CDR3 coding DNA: TGCGCCAGCAGCCCTCCGAACGACAAGTATGGCTACACCTTC. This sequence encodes CASSPPNDKYGYTF. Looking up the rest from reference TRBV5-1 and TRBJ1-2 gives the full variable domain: KAGVTQTPRYLIKTRGQQVTLSCSPISGHRSVSWYQQTPGQGLQFLFEYFSETQRNKGNFPGRFSGRQFSNSRSEMNVSTLELGDSALYLCASSPPNDKYGYTFGSGTRLTVV.